The 21 T cell receptor beta chains below were found in one sample sequenced in a study of pediatric ulcerative colitis. The assay was immunoSEQ multiplex PCR, and TCRdb's table has in-frame clones only and misses some. This sample has over 4,000 clones; roughly nine tenths occur once, and the top ten carry 2% to 2.5%. Specimen: blood. The receptors originated from a boy under 18 with mild ulcerative colitis.

This clone was counted between two and nine times. This sequence joins TRBV2 and TRBJ2-7; 8 bases are shared with TRBD2. CDR1 is SNHLY and CDR2 is FYNNEI in the germline V gene. Losses at the gene ends were 4 bases for V and 6 bases for J; bases not matched to a gene: 8. CDR3 length: 14 amino acids. CDR3 sequence: CASSVGTRLREQYF. In DNA form, the CDR3 reads TGTGCCAGCAGTGTGGGGACTAGGCTCCGCGAGCAGTACTTC.

This clone occurred once. This rearrangement joins TRBV4-1 to TRBJ1-2; TRBD1 agrees at 9 bases. With V trimmed by 4 bases and J by 3 bases, 6 bases remained unmatched. Germline V gene data show CDR1 as MGHRA and CDR2 as YSYEKL. The CDR3 totals 15 residues. The CDR3: CASSLGQGEDYGYTF. CDR3 nucleotide sequence: TGCGCCAGCAGCCTGGGACAGGGTGAAGACTATGGCTACACCTTC.

This clone has a single count. The J gene is TRBJ2-7, the V gene TRBV19; no clear D gene. CDR3 size: 13 residues. The V end lost 3 bases, the J end lost 7 bases, and 13 bases lay between the germline ends. Germline V gene sequence: CDR1 LNHDA, CDR2 SQIVND (reference sequence). CDR3 nucleotide sequence: TGTGCCAGTAGTATCCGGTCAGGCCGGGAGCAGTACTTC. This encodes CASSIRSGREQYF.

The CDR3 region is CASSPRDRVVEKLFF. DNA for the CDR3: TGTGCCAGCAGCCCGCGGGACAGGGTTGTGGAAAAACTGTTTTTT. The chain is built from TRBV9 and TRBJ1-4; 9 nucleotides match TRBD1. Germline lookup yields CDR1 SGDLS and CDR2 YYNGEE. Losses at the gene ends were 4 bases for V and 8 bases for J; bases not matched to a gene: 9. The CDR3 runs to 15 residues.

CDR3 bases: TGTGCCAGCAGTCCCCCGGGGCCGTACATGAACACTGAAGCTTTCTTT. Translating gives CASSPPGPYMNTEAFF. This chain joins TRBV28 and TRBJ1-1, with D tentatively TRBD1 (5 bases). Germline CDR1 and CDR2: MDHEN and SYDVKM. The CDR3 sequence is 16 residues long. With 5 bases removed from V and 0 bases from J, the gap between germline ends came to 16 bases.

This chain links TRBV5-1 with TRBJ2-2, with D uncertain. Trimming took off 5 bases at V and 6 bases at J, with 14 bases between the two ends. This CDR3 is built from 14 residues. Germline V gene lookup returns CDR1 SGHRS and CDR2 YFSETQ. In DNA, the CDR3 is TGCGCCAGCAGTTTTCACGACGGGCCCGGGGAGCTGTTTTTT. Translation gives CASSFHDGPGELFF.

The J gene is TRBJ1-4, the V gene TRBV6-1; 10 nucleotides align to TRBD1. J gave up 7 bases and V 4 bases, and 3 bases lay outside the gene matches. Germline V lookup: CDR1 MNHNS, CDR2 SASEGT. The CDR3 totals 14 residues. The CDR3 is CASSGGQGVEKLFF. Here the CDR3 DNA reads TGTGCCAGCAGTGGAGGACAGGGGGTTGAAAAACTGTTTTTT.

This clone has a single count. DNA of the CDR3: TGTGCCAGCAGCTTTAACAGAAATAATGAAAAACTGTTTTTT. Translating gives CASSFNRNNEKLFF. This chain uses TRBV5-4 with TRBJ1-4; D gene uncertain. The V end was cut by 2 bases, the J end by 4 bases, with 9 bases between. This CDR3 region has 14 residues. The V gene's germline CDR1 is SGHNT and CDR2 YYREEE (reference sequence).

The rearrangement joins TRBV19 to TRBJ2-7; D not certain. The CDR3 consists of 12 residues. Per germline, CDR1 LNHDA and CDR2 SQIVND (reference sequence). Trimming shortened V by 6 bases and J by 0 bases, and 6 bases separated the two germline ends. This CDR3 is CASSSPSYEQYF. The CDR3 DNA reads as TGTGCCAGTAGCTCCCCCTCCTACGAGCAGTACTTC.

The chain joins TRBV19 to TRBJ1-5; the D gene is possibly TRBD1 (6 bases). V lost 3 bases, J lost 1 base, and 10 bases lay in between. Per the germline V gene, CDR1 is LNHDA and CDR2 is SQIVND (reference sequence). The CDR3 is 15 amino acids. CDR3 residues: CASSMRQGSNQPQHF. CDR3 in DNA: TGTGCCAGTAGTATGCGGCAGGGGAGCAATCAGCCCCAGCATTTT.

The rearrangement links TRBV6-5 to TRBJ1-2; possibly TRBD1 for D (6 bases). CDR1 and CDR2 (germline): MNHEY, SVGAGI. This CDR3 contains 14 residues. Trimming stripped 9 bases from V and 1 base from J, with 15 bases between. The DNA of the CDR3 is TGTGCCAGTTCGGAGACAGGAGTTAACTATGGCTACACCTTC. Encoded protein: CASSETGVNYGYTF.

CDR3 region: CASSKWGWTEQETQYF. In nucleotides, the CDR3 is TGTGCCAGCAGCAAGTGGGGTTGGACAGAACAAGAGACCCAGTACTTC. The chain employs TRBV21-1 and TRBJ2-5; the table's D call TRBD1 went unverified against the DNA. TRBV21-1 is a pseudogene. This CDR3 has 16 residues.

V and J are TRBV5-1 and TRBJ1-3; TRBD1 agrees at 8 bases. Germline values: CDR1 SGHRS, CDR2 YFSETQ. V lost 4 bases, J lost 0 bases, and 0 bases stayed unmatched. This CDR3 comprises 14 residues. The CDR3 reads CASSTGGSGNTIYF. In DNA, the CDR3 is TGCGCCAGCAGCACAGGGGGCTCTGGAAACACCATATATTTT.

The chain carries TRBV11-3 and TRBJ1-1; no reliable D call. Trimming removed 0 bases at V and 2 bases at J, with 10 bases between. Germline V lookup: CDR1 SGHNT, CDR2 YENEEA. The CDR3 runs 15 residues. The CDR3 here is CASSLDLGLNTEAFF. Written as DNA, the CDR3 is TGTGCCAGCAGCTTAGATCTGGGTTTAAACACTGAAGCTTTCTTT. Complete variable domain (other parts from reference TRBV11-3 and TRBJ1-1): EAGVVQSPRYKIIEKKQPVAFWCNPISGHNTLYWYLQNLGQGPELLIRYENEEAVDDSQLPKDRFSAERLKGVDSTLKIQPAELGDSAVYLCASSLDLGLNTEAFFGQGTRLTVV.

The rearrangement links TRBV19 to TRBJ1-1, with a weak D call TRBD1 (5 bases). Trimming took off 3 bases at V and 4 bases at J, with 12 bases between the two ends. The CDR3 runs 14 residues. In germline, CDR1 is LNHDA, CDR2 SQIVND (reference sequence). The DNA of the CDR3 is TGTGCCAGTAGTATGTCTCCGGGGGGCACTGAAGCTTTCTTT. This codes for CASSMSPGGTEAFF. Full variable domain (outside the CDR3, taken from reference TRBV19 and TRBJ1-1): DGGITQSPKYLFRKEGQNVTLSCEQNLNHDAMYWYRQDPGQGLRLIYYSQIVNDFQKGDIAEGYSVSREKKESFPLTVTSAQKNPTAFYLCASSMSPGGTEAFFGQGTRLTVV.

This sequence joins TRBV28 and TRBJ2-1, with 16 bases matching TRBD2. V lost 5 bases to trimming and J lost 7 bases; unmatched junction nucleotides: 2. This CDR3 comprises 15 residues. CDR1 and CDR2 (germline): MDHEN, SYDVKM. CDR3 sequence reads: CASSLGLAGGNEQFF. CDR3 nucleotide sequence: TGTGCCAGCAGTCTGGGACTAGCGGGAGGGAATGAGCAGTTCTTC.

J is TRBJ2-7 and V is TRBV6-6, with D perhaps matching TRBD1 (6 bases). The CDR3 extends over 12 amino acids. Germline CDR1 and CDR2: MNHNY and SVGAGI (reference sequence). Trimming stripped 8 bases from V and 5 bases from J, with 13 bases between. The chain's CDR3 is CASSGQLNEQYF. CDR3 coding DNA: TGTGCCAGCTCGGGACAACTAAACGAGCAGTACTTC.

The genes are TRBV2 and TRBJ2-2; 7 nucleotides align to TRBD2. J gave up 5 bases and V 1 base, and 4 bases lay outside the gene matches. Per the germline V gene, CDR1 is SNHLY and CDR2 is FYNNEI. There are 15 residues in the CDR3. The CDR3 DNA sequence: TGTGCCAGCAGTGAAGGAGCGGGACTTACCGGGGAGCTGTTTTTT. This translates into CASSEGAGLTGELFF.

This clone was observed a handful of times. The genes are TRBV5-3 and TRBJ1-2; D unresolved. TRBV5-3 is identified as an open reading frame with a role that is uncertain. The CDR3 length is 12 residues. V lost 3 bases and J 7 bases, leaving 10 bases between the germline ends. CDR3 sequence: CARSWPSGGYTF. CDR3 DNA: TGTGCCAGAAGCTGGCCTTCCGGTGGCTACACCTTC.

The chain employs TRBV6-5 and TRBJ2-2; D not certain. This CDR3 region has 15 residues. Per germline, CDR1 MNHEY and CDR2 SVGAGI. Deletions cut 2 bases from V and 5 bases from J, with 12 bases between. The CDR3 loop reads CASSYRPAQTGELFF. The CDR3 DNA reads TGTGCCAGCAGTTACCGTCCGGCCCAGACCGGGGAGCTGTTTTTT.

The chain carries TRBV6-1 and TRBJ2-1; maybe TRBD2 (5 bases). V lost 10 bases to trimming and J lost 5 bases, with 12 bases between them. Germline loops: CDR1 MNHNS, CDR2 SASEGT. This CDR3 region has 12 residues. The CDR3 region has the DNA TGTGCCACCGCGGGTCTGAACAATGAGCAGTTCTTC. Translated: CATAGLNNEQFF.